The clone carrying this T cell receptor beta chain was counted only a few times. These data come from a study of T-cell reconstitution after alpha-beta-depleted transplantation in children. Germline V CDR1 and CDR2: LNHDA, SQIVND (reference sequence). The CDR3 consists of 15 residues. Trimming left V 4 bases short and J 0 bases short, with 9 bases between. As it was prepared, the TCRbeta library received unique molecular identifiers. TCRdb redid the calling of the PCR reads with MiXCR, one entry per CDR3 protein. The sample lists almost 500,000 distinct CDR3 sequences; over 9.5% were seen once. The sequenced sample was PBMCs, obtained before TCRalphabeta/CD19-depleted stem cell transplant. The receptor was isolated from a child under 10 years old with inherited bone marrow failure, due to receive a stem cell transplant. The genes are TRBV19 and TRBJ1-4, with D perhaps TRBD1 (6 bases). The CDR3 spells CASSSRGATNEKLFF. The CDR3 DNA sequence: TGTGCCAGTAGTAGCAGGGGCGCAACTAATGAAAAACTGTTTTTT.